Following are 17 T cell receptor beta chains from one sample sequenced in a study of tumor-infiltrating lymphocytes in primary liver carcinoma. A constant-region primer served to make TCR beta cDNA from about 490 ng total RNA. Libraries covering TCR beta were generated through three nested multiplex PCR rounds (using a slightly modified ARM-PCR). Researchers ran the first two PCR rounds for roughly 10 cycles each with TRBV1-TRBV30 forward primers and a C-beta reverse primer. TCRdb fed the multiplex PCR reads into MiXCR, producing one record per CDR3 protein. Of about 210,000 distinct CDR3 sequences listed, less than 65% are singletons. Blood RNA originated from unsorted whole blood, with germline DNA additionally extracted. Sequenced material: peripheral blood. The receptors derive from a woman between 55 and 75 years old with primary liver carcinoma and hepatitis B virus infection.

Details on this clonotype: One junction end disagrees with the germline gene, perhaps due to a read error. This chain uses TRBV6-6 with TRBJ2-5; 7 bases agree with TRBD2. This CDR3 spans 15 amino acids. In germline, CDR1 is MNHNY, CDR2 SVGAGI (reference sequence). The CDR3 loop reads CASSYGNGGQETQYF. CDR3 bases: TGCGCCAGCAGTTACGGGAACGGGGGGCAAGAGACCCAGTACTTC.

Points on this clonotype: This may stem from a read error, because a much larger clone lies one nucleotide away. CDR3 nucleotides: TGTGCCAGCAGTTATGCAGGGGGCTTCTATGGCTACACCTTC. Protein sequence: CASSYAGGFYGYTF. J is TRBJ1-2 and V is TRBV6-5, with 8 bases identical to TRBD1. Germline V gives CDR1 MNHEY, CDR2 SVGAGI. Trimming cost V 3 bases and J 4 bases; bases outside gene matches: 4. The CDR3 has 14 residues.

The sample holds many counts of this clonotype. The gene calls are TRBV12-3 or TRBV12-4 and TRBJ2-4; 9 positions match TRBD1. V shed 10 bases, J shed 6 bases, and the junction held 10 bases outside the gene matches. The CDR3 contains 14 residues. DNA of the CDR3: TGTGCCATCCGCCGGGACAGGGCGGTAAACATTCAGTACTTC. This translates into CAIRRDRAVNIQYF.

In the case of this clonotype: The junction differs from germline at one of its ends, possibly a read error. The J gene is TRBJ2-3, the V gene TRBV29-1, with 7 bases fitting TRBD2. Germline CDR1 is SQVTM and CDR2 is ANQGSEA. The CDR3 extends over 13 amino acids. The CDR3 spells CSASTVGGGYAVF. The DNA of the CDR3 is TGCAGCGCCTCCACGGTGGGGGGGGGATACGCAGTATTT.

Turning to this clonotype: One end of the junction is discordant with germline, which a read error may explain. V is TRBV6-5 and J is TRBJ1-4; 8 nucleotides line up with TRBD1. Germline V lookup: CDR1 MNHEY, CDR2 SVGAGI. The CDR3 is made up of 13 amino acids. DNA for the CDR3: TGTGCCAGTAGGACAGGGAGGGCTGAAAAACAGTTTTTC. Amino acid sequence: CASRTGRAEKQFF.

About this clonotype: The germline gene is not matched at one end of the junction; a read error may be the cause. The chain links TRBV11-2 to TRBJ2-3, with TRBD2 matching over 7 bases. CDR3 length: 15 residues. From germline, CDR1 is SGHAT and CDR2 FQNNGV. The CDR3 loop reads CVSSFGLGHTDTQYF. DNA of the CDR3: TGTGTCAGCAGCTTCGGACTAGGACACACAGATACACAGTATTTT.

Notes on this clonotype: A much larger clone is a single base away; this may be a read error. This CDR3 fails to terminate in the conserved phenylalanine or tryptophan, so it likely reflects a read error. The chain employs TRBV6-1 and TRBJ1-2, with a possible D match to TRBD1 (6 bases). V shed 7 bases and J shed 5 bases, with 11 bases lying between them. The CDR3 runs 12 residues. Germline lookup yields CDR1 MNHNS and CDR2 SASEGT. CDR3 DNA sequence: TGTGCCAGCACGACAGGAGGATATGGCTACACCCTC. It yields the protein CASTTGGYGYTL.

Note on this clonotype: Since a much larger clone is just one base distant, this may be a read error. The chain is built from TRBV10-3 and TRBJ2-1; 12 nucleotides match TRBD2. The germline CDR1 and CDR2 sequences are ENHRY and SYGVKD. This CDR3 spans 15 amino acids. In DNA, the CDR3 is TGTGCCATCGGTGAACTAGCGGGAGGAAGGGATGAGCAGTTCTTC. It specifies CAIGELAGGRDEQFF.

Concerning this clonotype: One base away lies a much larger clone, so this may be a sequencing read error. The CDR3 does not close with the conserved phenylalanine or tryptophan, likely indicating a read error. The CDR3, as DNA: TGTGCCAGCAGCTTTGGGGGAGGACCTTACAATGAGCAGTTCTTG. Protein product: CASSFGGGPYNEQFL. V is TRBV7-8 and J is TRBJ2-1; D possibly corresponds to TRBD2 (6 bases). V was clipped by 3 bases and J by 4 bases, with 13 bases between them. The germline V gene has CDR1 SGHVS and CDR2 FQNEAQ. The CDR3 is made up of 15 amino acids.

V is TRBV11-2 and J is TRBJ2-1; D may correspond to TRBD1 or TRBD2 (5 bases each). V lost 3 bases to trimming and J lost 8 bases, with 17 bases between them. From germline, CDR1 is SGHAT and CDR2 FQNNGV. This CDR3 comprises 15 residues. As DNA, the CDR3 is TGTGCCAGCAGCTTCTTAACCGGGGCTTACGATGAGCAGTTCTTC. Its translation: CASSFLTGAYDEQFF.

A word on this clonotype: The junction differs from germline at one of its ends, possibly a read error. The chain carries TRBV5-1 and TRBJ2-2, with 10 nucleotides matching TRBD2. The CDR3 has 14 amino acids. Germline V gene sequence: CDR1 SGHRS, CDR2 YFSETQ. The CDR3 reads CASSSGRGTGELFF. CDR3 nucleotide sequence: TGTGCCAGCAGCAGCGGGAGGGGGACCGGGGAGCTGTTTTTT.

Comments on this clonotype: Just one base apart from a much larger clone, this may be a read error. The V and J genes are TRBV28 and TRBJ2-5, with a possible D match to TRBD2 (6 bases). CDR3 length: 15 residues. CDR1 MDHEN and CDR2 SYDVKM come from the germline V gene. Deletions cut 5 bases from V and 8 bases from J, with 21 bases between. CDR3 residues: CASSPRLQWGDTQYF. The DNA for the CDR3 is TGTGCCAGCAGTCCCCGTCTACAGTGGGGGGATACCCAGTACTTC.

Note on this clonotype: This may come from a read error, since a much larger clone is one base off. The chain recombines TRBV29-1 with TRBJ1-4; 8 bases map to TRBD1. Germline assignment: CDR1 SQVTM and CDR2 ANQGSEA. The CDR3 is 14 amino acids. The CDR3 nucleotides are TGCGGCGTAGAAAGACAGGGGACTAATGAAAAACTGTTTTTT. Its translation: CGVERQGTNEKLFF.

About this clonotype itself: This CDR3 fails to terminate in the conserved phenylalanine or tryptophan, so it likely reflects a read error. This chain uses TRBV6-6 with TRBJ1-1; no clear D gene. V gave up 8 bases and J gave up 3 bases, with 7 bases separating them. The germline V gene has CDR1 MNHNY and CDR2 SVGAGI (reference sequence). CDR3 size: 11 residues. CDR3 amino acids: CASVWDTEAFL. In DNA, the CDR3 is TGTGCCAGCGTATGGGACACTGAAGCTTTCTTA.

This clonotype was seen ten or more times. This chain uses TRBV4-1 with TRBJ1-2; TRBD1 matches at 11 bases. After removal of 3 bases from V and 2 bases from J, the junction contained 8 bases not matched to a gene. CDR1 and CDR2 from the germline V gene are MGHRA and YSYEKL. This CDR3 has 17 residues. The CDR3 protein is CASSHPRGDRGNYGYTF. In DNA form, the CDR3 reads TGCGCCAGCAGCCACCCCAGGGGGGACAGGGGGAACTATGGCTACACCTTC.

To note about this clonotype: At one boundary the junction diverges from the germline segment, which might be a read error. The chain has TRBV11-3 and TRBJ2-2; D is unresolved. The germline V gene has CDR1 SGHNT and CDR2 YENEEA. This CDR3 contains 15 residues. The chain's CDR3 is CASSLRSGNTGELFF. The CDR3, as DNA: TGTGCCAGTAGCTTACGATCAGGGAACACCGGGGAGCTGTTTTTT. Complete variable domain (other parts from reference TRBV11-3 and TRBJ2-2): EAGVVQSPRYKIIEKKQPVAFWCNPISGHNTLYWYLQNLGQGPELLIRYENEEAVDDSQLPKDRFSAERLKGVDSTLKIQPAELGDSAVYLCASSLRSGNTGELFFGEGSRLTVL.

Concerning this clonotype: Compared with germline, one end of the junction differs, possibly owing to a read error. V and J are TRBV11-3 and TRBJ2-6; D could derive from TRBD1 or TRBD2 (5 bases each). CDR1 is SGHNT and CDR2 is YENEEA in the germline V gene. CDR3 size: 17 residues. The DNA of the CDR3 is TGTGCCAGCCGACGGGATGTGACGGGCTCTGGGGCCAATGTCCTGACTTTC. Translating gives CASRRDVTGSGANVLTF.